This T cell receptor beta chain stems from a study of vaccination effects on CD4 cells after COVID-19. Regarding the study as a whole: Both infection-induced and vaccine-induced clones contracted markedly at late post-vaccination timepoints.

In the case of this clone: Its specificity is unknown.

The CDR3 contains 14 residues. Trimming took off 0 bases at V and 8 bases at J, with 12 bases between the two ends. The germline V gene has CDR1 SGHTS and CDR2 YDEGEE. Within the ViraFEST assay, antigen-specific CD4+ T cells underwent expansion with viral peptide pools prior to sequencing. Upon completion of 10 to 11 days in culture, CD4+ T cells were isolated. PCR showed that the person got SARS-CoV-2 infection at some point between March and December 2020. Vaccine administered to participants consisted of two doses of either BNT162b2 or mRNA-1273. Using immunoSEQ multiplex PCR, the repertoire was profiled, and TCRdb retains in-frame clones only, with some absent. The table shows 15,000 or so clones, with around three quarters occurring only once.

The TCR originated in a human donor who had a prior SARS-CoV-2 infection. This sample comprised CD4+ T cells from PBMCs cultured with SARS-CoV-2 spike peptides, obtained after COVID-19 vaccination. This sequence joins TRBV5-8 and TRBJ1-3, with a possible D match to TRBD1 (5 bases). The chain's CDR3 is CASSLAQSGHTIYF. The CDR3, as DNA: TGTGCCAGCAGCTTGGCCCAGTCGGGACACACCATATATTTT.